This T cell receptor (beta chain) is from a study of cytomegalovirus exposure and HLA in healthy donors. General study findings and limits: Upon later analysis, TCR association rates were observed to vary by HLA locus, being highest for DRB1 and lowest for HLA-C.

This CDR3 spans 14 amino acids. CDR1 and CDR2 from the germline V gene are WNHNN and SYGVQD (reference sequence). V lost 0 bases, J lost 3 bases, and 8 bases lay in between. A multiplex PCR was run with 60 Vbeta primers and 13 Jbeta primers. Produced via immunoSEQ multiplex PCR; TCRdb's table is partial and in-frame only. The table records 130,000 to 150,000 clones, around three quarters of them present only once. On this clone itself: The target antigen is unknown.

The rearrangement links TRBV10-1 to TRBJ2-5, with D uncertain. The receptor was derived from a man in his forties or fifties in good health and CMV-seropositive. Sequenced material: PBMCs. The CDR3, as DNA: TGCGCCAGCAGTGAGTCGCCACAAAAAGAGACCCAGTACTTC. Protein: CASSESPQKETQYF.